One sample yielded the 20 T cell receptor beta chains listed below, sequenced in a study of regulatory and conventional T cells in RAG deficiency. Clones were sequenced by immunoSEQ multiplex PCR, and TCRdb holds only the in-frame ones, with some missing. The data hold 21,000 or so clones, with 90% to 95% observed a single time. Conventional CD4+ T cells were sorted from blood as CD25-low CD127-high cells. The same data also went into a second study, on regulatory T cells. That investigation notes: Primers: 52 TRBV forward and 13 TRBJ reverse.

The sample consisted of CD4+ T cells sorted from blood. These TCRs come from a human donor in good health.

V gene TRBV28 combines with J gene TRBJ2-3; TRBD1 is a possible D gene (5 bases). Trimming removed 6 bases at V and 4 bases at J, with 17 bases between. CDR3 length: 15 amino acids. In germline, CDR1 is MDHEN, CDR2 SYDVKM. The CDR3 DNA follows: TGTGCCAGCAGCCCCTCCCGGCTGGGGCCAGATACGCAGTATTTT. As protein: CASSPSRLGPDTQYF. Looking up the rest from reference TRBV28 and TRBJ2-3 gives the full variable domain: DVKVTQSSRYLVKRTGEKVFLECVQDMDHENMFWYRQDPGLGLRLIYFSYDVKMKEKGDIPEGYSVSREKKERFSLILESASTNQTSMYLCASSPSRLGPDTQYFGPGTRLTVL.

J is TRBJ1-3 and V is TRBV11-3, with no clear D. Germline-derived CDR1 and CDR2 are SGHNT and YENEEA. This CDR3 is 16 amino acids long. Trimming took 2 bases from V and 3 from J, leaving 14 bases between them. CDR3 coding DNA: TGTGCCAGCAGCTTATCTGGTCCGGGTCTTGGAAACACCATATATTTT. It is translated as CASSLSGPGLGNTIYF.

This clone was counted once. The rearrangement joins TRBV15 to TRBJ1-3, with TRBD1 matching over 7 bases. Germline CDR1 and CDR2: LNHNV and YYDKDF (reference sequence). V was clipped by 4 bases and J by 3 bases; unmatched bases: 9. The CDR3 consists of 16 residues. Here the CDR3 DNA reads TGTGCCACCAGCACGCGGACAGGTACACTTGGAAACACCATATATTTT. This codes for CATSTRTGTLGNTIYF.

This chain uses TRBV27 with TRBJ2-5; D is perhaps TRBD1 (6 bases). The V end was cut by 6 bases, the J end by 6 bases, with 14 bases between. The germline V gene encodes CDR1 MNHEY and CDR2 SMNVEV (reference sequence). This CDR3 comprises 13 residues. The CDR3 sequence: CASSLGQLQTQYF. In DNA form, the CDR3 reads TGTGCCAGCAGCCTAGGACAGCTACAGACCCAGTACTTC.

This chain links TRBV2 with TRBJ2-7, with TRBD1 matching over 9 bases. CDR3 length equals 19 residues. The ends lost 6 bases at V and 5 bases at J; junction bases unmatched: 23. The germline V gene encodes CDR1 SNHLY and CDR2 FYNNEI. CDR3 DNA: TGTGCCAGCAGCGCGCCCGGGACAGGGATCCCCGGGGGTCGAGACGAGCAGTACTTC. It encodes CASSAPGTGIPGGRDEQYF.

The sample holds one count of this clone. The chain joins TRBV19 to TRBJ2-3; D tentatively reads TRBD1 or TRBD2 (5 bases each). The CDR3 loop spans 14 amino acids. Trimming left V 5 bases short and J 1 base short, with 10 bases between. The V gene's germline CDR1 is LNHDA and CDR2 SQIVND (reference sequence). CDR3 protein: CASSPVGRTDTQYF. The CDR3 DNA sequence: TGTGCCAGTAGTCCGGTGGGACGCACAGATACGCAGTATTTT.

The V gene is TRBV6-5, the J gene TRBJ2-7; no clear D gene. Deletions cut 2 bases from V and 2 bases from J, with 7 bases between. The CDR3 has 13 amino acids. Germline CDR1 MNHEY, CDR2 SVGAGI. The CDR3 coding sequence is TGTGCCAGCAGTTACGCCAGGACCTACGAGCAGTACTTC. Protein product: CASSYARTYEQYF.

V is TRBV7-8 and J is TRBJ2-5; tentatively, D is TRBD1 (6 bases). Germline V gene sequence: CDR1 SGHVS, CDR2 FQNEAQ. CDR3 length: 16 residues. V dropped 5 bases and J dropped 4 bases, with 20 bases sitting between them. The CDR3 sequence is CASSGPGTTARETQYF. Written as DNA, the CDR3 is TGTGCCAGCAGCGGACCCGGGACAACCGCCCGAGAGACCCAGTACTTC.

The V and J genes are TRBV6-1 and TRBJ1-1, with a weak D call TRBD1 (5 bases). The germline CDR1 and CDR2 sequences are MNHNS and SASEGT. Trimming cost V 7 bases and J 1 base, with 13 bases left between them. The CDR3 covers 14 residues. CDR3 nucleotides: TGTGCCAGCACTTACCCCGGGGGGAACACTGAAGCTTTCTTT. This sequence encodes CASTYPGGNTEAFF.

The CDR3 sequence: CASHSSEGGLFF. CDR3 bases: TGTGCCAGTCACTCCTCGGAGGGTGGGCTGTTTTTT. The rearrangement links TRBV19 to TRBJ2-2; a weak D match, TRBD2 (6 bases). The V end was cut by 8 bases, the J end by 13 bases, with 17 bases between. The CDR3 is 12 residues long. Germline V gene data show CDR1 as LNHDA and CDR2 as SQIVND (reference sequence).

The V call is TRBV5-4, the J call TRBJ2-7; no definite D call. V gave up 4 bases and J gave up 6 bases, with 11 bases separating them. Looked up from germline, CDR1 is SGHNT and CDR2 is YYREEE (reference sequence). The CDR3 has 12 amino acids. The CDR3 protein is CASSLPVGEQYF. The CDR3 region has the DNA TGTGCCAGCAGCCTACCGGTAGGCGAGCAGTACTTC.

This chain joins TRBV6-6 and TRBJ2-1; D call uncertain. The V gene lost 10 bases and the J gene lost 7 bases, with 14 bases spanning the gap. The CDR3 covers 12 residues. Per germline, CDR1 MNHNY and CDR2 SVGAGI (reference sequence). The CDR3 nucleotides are TGTGCCACCCAGGAATCGCAGAATGAGCAGTTCTTC. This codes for CATQESQNEQFF.

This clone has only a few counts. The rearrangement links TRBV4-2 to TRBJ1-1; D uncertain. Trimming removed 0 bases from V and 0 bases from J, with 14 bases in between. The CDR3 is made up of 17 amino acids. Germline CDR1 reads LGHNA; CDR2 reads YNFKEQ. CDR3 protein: CASSQDKGSSMNTEAFF. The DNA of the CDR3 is TGTGCCAGCAGCCAAGATAAAGGATCGTCCATGAACACTGAAGCTTTCTTT.

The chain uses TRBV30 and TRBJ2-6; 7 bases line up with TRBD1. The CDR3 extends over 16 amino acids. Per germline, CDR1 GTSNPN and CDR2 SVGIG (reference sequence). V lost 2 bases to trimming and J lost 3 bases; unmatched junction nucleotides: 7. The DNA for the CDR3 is TGTGCCTGGAGTAAGGGACAGCTTTATGGGGCCAACGTCCTGACTTTC. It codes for CAWSKGQLYGANVLTF. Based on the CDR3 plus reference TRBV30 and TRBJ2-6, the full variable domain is SQTIHQWPATLVQPVGSPLSLECTVEGTSNPNLYWYRQAAGRGLQLLFYSVGIGQISSEVPQNLSASRPQDRQFILSSKKLLLSDSGFYLCAWSKGQLYGANVLTFGAGSRLTVL.

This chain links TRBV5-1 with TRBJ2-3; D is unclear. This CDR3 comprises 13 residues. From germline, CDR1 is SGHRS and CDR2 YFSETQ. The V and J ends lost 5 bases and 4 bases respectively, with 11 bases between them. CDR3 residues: CASSPVLADTQYF. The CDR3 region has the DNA TGCGCCAGCAGTCCAGTTCTTGCAGATACGCAGTATTTT.

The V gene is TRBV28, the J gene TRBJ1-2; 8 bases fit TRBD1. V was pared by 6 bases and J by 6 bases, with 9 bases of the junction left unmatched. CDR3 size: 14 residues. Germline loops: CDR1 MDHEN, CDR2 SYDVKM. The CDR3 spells CASRPRTGPHGYTF. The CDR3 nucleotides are TGTGCCAGCAGACCAAGGACAGGGCCCCATGGCTACACCTTC.

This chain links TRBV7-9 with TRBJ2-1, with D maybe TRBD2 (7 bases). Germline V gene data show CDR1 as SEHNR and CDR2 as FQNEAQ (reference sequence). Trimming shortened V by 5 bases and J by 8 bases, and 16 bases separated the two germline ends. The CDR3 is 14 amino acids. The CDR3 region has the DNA TGTGCCAGCAGCATCTTCCCGGGGGGCGATGAGCAGTTCTTC. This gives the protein CASSIFPGGDEQFF. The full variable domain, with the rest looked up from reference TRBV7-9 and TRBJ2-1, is DTGVSQNPRHKITKRGQNVTFRCDPISEHNRLYWYRQTLGQGPEFLTYFQNEAQLEKSRLLSDRFSAERPKGSFSTLEIQRTEQGDSAMYLCASSIFPGGDEQFFGPGTRLTVL.

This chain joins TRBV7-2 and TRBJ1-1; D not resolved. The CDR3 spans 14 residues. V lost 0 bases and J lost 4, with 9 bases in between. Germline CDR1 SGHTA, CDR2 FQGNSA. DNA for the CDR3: TGTGCCAGCAGCTTAGCGACGGGGAGCACTGAAGCTTTCTTT. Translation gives CASSLATGSTEAFF.

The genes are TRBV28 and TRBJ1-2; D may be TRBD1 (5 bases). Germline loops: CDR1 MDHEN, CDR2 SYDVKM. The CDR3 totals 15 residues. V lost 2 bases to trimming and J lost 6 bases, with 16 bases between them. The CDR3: CASSLEAGRGDGYTF. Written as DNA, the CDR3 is TGTGCCAGCAGTTTAGAGGCAGGGAGGGGCGATGGCTACACCTTC.

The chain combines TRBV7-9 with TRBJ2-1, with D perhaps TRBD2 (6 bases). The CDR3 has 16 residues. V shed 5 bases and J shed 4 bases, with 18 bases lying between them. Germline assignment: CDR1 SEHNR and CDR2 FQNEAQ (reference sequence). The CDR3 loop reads CASSIRIGRSYNEQFF. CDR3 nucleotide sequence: TGTGCCAGCAGCATACGAATCGGGAGATCGTACAATGAGCAGTTCTTC.